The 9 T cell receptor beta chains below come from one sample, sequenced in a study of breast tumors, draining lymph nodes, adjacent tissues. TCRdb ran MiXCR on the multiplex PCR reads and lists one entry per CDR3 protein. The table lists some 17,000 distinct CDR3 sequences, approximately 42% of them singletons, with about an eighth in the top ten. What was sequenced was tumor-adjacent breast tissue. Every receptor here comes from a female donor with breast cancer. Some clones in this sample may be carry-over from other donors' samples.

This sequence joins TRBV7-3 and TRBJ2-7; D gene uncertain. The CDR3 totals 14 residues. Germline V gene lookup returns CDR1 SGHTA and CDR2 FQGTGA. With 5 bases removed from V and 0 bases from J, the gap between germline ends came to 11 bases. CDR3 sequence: CASSRTRSSYEQYF. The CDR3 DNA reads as TGTGCCAGCAGCAGAACCCGGAGCTCCTACGAGCAGTACTTC.

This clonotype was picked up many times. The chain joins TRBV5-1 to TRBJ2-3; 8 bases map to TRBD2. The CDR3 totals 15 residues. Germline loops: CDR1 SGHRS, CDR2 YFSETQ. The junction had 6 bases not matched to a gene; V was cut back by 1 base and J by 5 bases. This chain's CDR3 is CASSLSGRAIDTQYF. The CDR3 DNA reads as TGCGCCAGCAGCTTGTCCGGGAGGGCGATAGATACGCAGTATTTT.

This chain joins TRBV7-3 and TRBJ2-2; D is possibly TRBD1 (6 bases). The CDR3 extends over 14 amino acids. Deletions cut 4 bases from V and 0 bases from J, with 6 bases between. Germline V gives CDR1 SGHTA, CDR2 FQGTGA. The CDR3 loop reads CASSWTANTGELFF. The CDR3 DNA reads TGTGCCAGCAGCTGGACAGCGAACACCGGGGAGCTGTTTTTT.

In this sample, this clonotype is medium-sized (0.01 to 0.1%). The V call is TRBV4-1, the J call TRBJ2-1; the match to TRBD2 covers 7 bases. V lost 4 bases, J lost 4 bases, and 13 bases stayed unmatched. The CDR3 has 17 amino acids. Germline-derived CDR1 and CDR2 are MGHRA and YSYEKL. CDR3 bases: TGCGCCAGCAGCCGAGACATGTGGGGGGGACGTTACAATGAGCAGTTCTTC. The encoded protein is CASSRDMWGGRYNEQFF.

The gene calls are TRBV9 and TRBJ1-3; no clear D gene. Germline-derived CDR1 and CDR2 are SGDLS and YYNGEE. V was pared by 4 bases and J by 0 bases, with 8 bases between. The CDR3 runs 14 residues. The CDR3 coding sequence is TGTGCCAGCAGCAAGACATCCTCTGGAAACACCATATATTTT. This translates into CASSKTSSGNTIYF.

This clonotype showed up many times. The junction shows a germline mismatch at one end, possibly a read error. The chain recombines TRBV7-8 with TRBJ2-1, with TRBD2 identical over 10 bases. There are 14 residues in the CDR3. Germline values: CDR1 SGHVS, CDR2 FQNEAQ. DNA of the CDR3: TGTACCAGCAGTCCGGGACTAGCGTCCGCTGAGCAGTTCTTC. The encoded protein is CTSSPGLASAEQFF.

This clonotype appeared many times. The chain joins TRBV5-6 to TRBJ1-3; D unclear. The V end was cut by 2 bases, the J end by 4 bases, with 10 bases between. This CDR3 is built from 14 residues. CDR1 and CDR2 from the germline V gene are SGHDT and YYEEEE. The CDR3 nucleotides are TGTGCCAGCAGCTTACGCACTGCGGGAAACACCATATATTTT. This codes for CASSLRTAGNTIYF.

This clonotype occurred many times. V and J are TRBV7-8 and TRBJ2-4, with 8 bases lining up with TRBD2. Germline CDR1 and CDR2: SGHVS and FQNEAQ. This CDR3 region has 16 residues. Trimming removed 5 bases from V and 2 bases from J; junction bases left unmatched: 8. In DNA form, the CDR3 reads TGTGCCAGCAGCCCAGGCGGGGGGCTGACCAAAAACATTCAGTACTTC. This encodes CASSPGGGLTKNIQYF. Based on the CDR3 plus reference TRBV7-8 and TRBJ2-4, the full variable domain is GAGVSQSPRYKVAKRGQDVALRCDPISGHVSLFWYQQALGQGPEFLTYFQNEAQLDKSGLPSDRFFAERPEGSVSTLKIQRTQQEDSAVYLCASSPGGGLTKNIQYFGAGTRLSVL.

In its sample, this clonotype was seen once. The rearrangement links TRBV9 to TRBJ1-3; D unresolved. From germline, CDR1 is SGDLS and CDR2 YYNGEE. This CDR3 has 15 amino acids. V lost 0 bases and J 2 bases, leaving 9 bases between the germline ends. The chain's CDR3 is CASSVDQVPGNTIYF. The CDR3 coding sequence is TGTGCCAGCAGCGTAGATCAGGTCCCTGGAAACACCATATATTTT.